The T cell receptor (beta chain) described here comes from a study of CD8 T cells in ankylosing spondylitis. Study-wide results and limits: Among TCR beta sequences, a motif of eight highly homologous variants appeared characteristic of ankylosing spondylitis blood. Earlier literature documents some of the motif variants in reactive arthritis synovial fluid and blood. Significantly higher representation of disease-linked clones was reported for matched ankylosing spondylitis synovial fluid.

TCRdb reprocessed the 5' RACE reads via MiXCR and lists one record per CDR3 protein. The sample lists some 120,000 distinct CDR3 sequences, 6% to 8.5% occurring once. In this sample, this clonotype turned up many times. Antigen unknown. Germline V CDR1 and CDR2: MNHEY, SMNVEV (reference sequence). The CDR3 has 17 residues. V lost 4 bases, J lost 0 bases, and 5 bases stayed unmatched. This TCR derives from a male donor with ankylosing spondylitis or in good health (not recorded which). J is TRBJ1-5 and V is TRBV27, with 11 bases aligning to TRBD1. The source material was blood, either unsorted or a sorted T cell fraction (not recorded which). CDR3 protein: CASSSGQGGSSNQPQHF. CDR3 in DNA: TGTGCCAGCAGTTCGGGACAGGGGGGGAGTAGCAATCAGCCCCAGCATTTT.